These 16 T cell receptor beta chains were sequenced from one sample in a study of blood T cell repertoires in COVID-19. Some clones are missing from TCRdb's copy, which holds only in-frame ones; the method was immunoSEQ multiplex PCR. The sample contains roughly 370,000 clones, just under 90% of which appear only once. Sequenced sample: PBMCs or T cells enriched from blood (not recorded which). These receptor sequences come from a woman between 45 and 65 years old who had recovered from COVID-19.

The genes are TRBV5-8 and TRBJ1-5; 11 bases match TRBD1. Looked up from germline, CDR1 is SGHTS and CDR2 is YDEGEE. The ends lost 4 bases at V and 6 bases at J; junction bases unmatched: 6. This CDR3 is built from 15 residues. The CDR3: CASSTRTGGGQPQHF. Written as DNA, the CDR3 is TGTGCCAGCAGCACAAGGACAGGGGGCGGTCAGCCCCAGCATTTT.

The rearrangement joins TRBV4-1 to TRBJ1-1; the D gene is possibly TRBD1 (5 bases). The CDR3 is 13 residues long. Germline V lookup: CDR1 MGHRA, CDR2 YSYEKL. The V end was cut by 0 bases, the J end by 9 bases, with 11 bases between. In DNA form, the CDR3 reads TGCGCCAGCAGCCAAGATAAAGGGGTGAAAGCTTTCTTT. It translates to CASSQDKGVKAFF.

The CDR3 DNA reads as TGTGCCAGCAGCCGGAACTCAGGCTGGCCTGATGAAGCTTTCTTT. This codes for CASSRNSGWPDEAFF. This chain connects TRBV7-2 to TRBJ1-1; no clear D. The germline V gene encodes CDR1 SGHTA and CDR2 FQGNSA. This CDR3 region has 15 residues. V gave up 5 bases and J gave up 7 bases, with 20 bases separating them.

CDR3 sequence: CASSLSGIGGYTF. The CDR3 coding sequence is TGTGCCAGCAGCCTTTCAGGGATTGGTGGCTACACCTTC. The V and J genes are TRBV7-2 and TRBJ1-2; D may be TRBD1 (5 bases). Looked up from germline, CDR1 is SGHTA and CDR2 is FQGNSA. The germline V and J ends were trimmed by 5 bases and 7 bases, with 14 bases remaining between them. There are 13 residues in the CDR3.

This chain joins TRBV5-6 and TRBJ1-5; TRBD1 agrees at 10 bases. Per the germline V gene, CDR1 is SGHDT and CDR2 is YYEEEE. The CDR3 is made up of 15 amino acids. The trim removed 2 bases at V and 6 bases at J, leaving 5 bases unmatched. The CDR3 region has the DNA TGTGCCAGCAGCTTTGGACAGGGGGTAAGTCAGCCCCAGCATTTT. Amino acids: CASSFGQGVSQPQHF.

The genes are TRBV4-1 and TRBJ1-1; 10 bases are a match to TRBD1. Germline V gene lookup returns CDR1 MGHRA and CDR2 YSYEKL. J gave up 5 bases and V 4 bases, and 7 bases lay outside the gene matches. This CDR3 is built from 15 residues. The CDR3 loop reads CASSLRDRGRTEAFF. The DNA for the CDR3 is TGCGCCAGCAGCCTCCGAGACAGGGGGCGGACTGAAGCTTTCTTT.

V is TRBV28 and J is TRBJ1-1; D possibly corresponds to TRBD1 (6 bases). There are 13 residues in the CDR3. Germline loops: CDR1 MDHEN, CDR2 SYDVKM. Trimming stripped 7 bases from V and 1 base from J, with 10 bases between. CDR3 region: CASTPGENTEAFF. The CDR3 coding sequence is TGTGCCAGCACCCCAGGGGAGAACACTGAAGCTTTCTTT.

The chain carries TRBV19 and TRBJ1-5; 7 nucleotides match TRBD1. The trim removed 8 bases at V and 2 bases at J, leaving 6 bases unmatched. Germline CDR1 reads LNHDA; CDR2 reads SQIVND (reference sequence). The CDR3 runs 14 residues. The CDR3 is CASSGGTGNQPQHF. In DNA form, the CDR3 reads TGTGCCAGTTCAGGGGGGACGGGCAATCAGCCCCAGCATTTT.

In its sample, this clone was seen once. V usage is TRBV28 and J usage is TRBJ2-5; D possibly corresponds to TRBD2 (6 bases). V lost 7 bases, J lost 5 bases, and 20 bases lay in between. The CDR3 spans 15 residues. Germline V lookup: CDR1 MDHEN, CDR2 SYDVKM. The CDR3 DNA sequence: TGTGCCAGCACTGGCTCGGCCTCAGGAGGGGAGACCCAGTACTTC. Its translation is CASTGSASGGETQYF. Drawing the rest from reference TRBV28 and TRBJ2-5, the complete variable domain is DVKVTQSSRYLVKRTGEKVFLECVQDMDHENMFWYRQDPGLGLRLIYFSYDVKMKEKGDIPEGYSVSREKKERFSLILESASTNQTSMYLCASTGSASGGETQYFGPGTRLLVL.

The genes are TRBV7-9 and TRBJ1-4, with 7 bases aligning to TRBD1. The CDR3 has 15 residues. Trimming at V came to 6 bases and at J to 3 bases, leaving 7 bases not matched to a gene. CDR1 and CDR2 (germline): SEHNR, FQNEAQ (reference sequence). Written as DNA, the CDR3 is TGTGCCAGCAGTCGCGACAGGGTACCTAATGAAAAACTGTTTTTT. Amino acids: CASSRDRVPNEKLFF.

This chain uses TRBV9 with TRBJ1-2, with D possibly TRBD1 on 6 matching bases. The V end was cut by 0 bases, the J end by 2 bases, with 14 bases between. This CDR3 region has 16 residues. CDR1 is SGDLS, CDR2 YYNGEE, per germline. The CDR3, as DNA: TGTGCCAGCAGCGTAGTAGCCCAGACAGGAAACTATGGCTACACCTTC. Its protein product is CASSVVAQTGNYGYTF.

The V and J genes are TRBV6-6 and TRBJ2-2, with TRBD1 identical over 9 bases. V shed 7 bases, J shed 5 bases, and the junction held 8 bases outside the gene matches. CDR1 and CDR2 from the germline V gene are MNHNY and SVGAGI (reference sequence). CDR3 length: 15 residues. The CDR3 sequence is CASIPGQGRTGELFF. The CDR3 DNA is TGTGCCAGCATCCCGGGACAGGGTCGAACCGGGGAGCTGTTTTTT.

The chain combines TRBV3-1 (or the pseudogene TRBV3-2) with TRBJ1-2, with 8 bases fitting TRBD1. The CDR3 sequence is 16 residues long. Germline V gene data show CDR1 as LGHDT and CDR2 as YNNKEL (reference sequence). J lost 4 bases, V lost 2 bases, and 9 bases had no gene match. The CDR3 region is CASSQQAGDRTYGYTF. CDR3 nucleotides: TGTGCCAGCAGCCAACAGGCCGGGGACAGGACCTATGGCTACACCTTC.

The V call is TRBV19, the J call TRBJ1-3; possibly TRBD1 for D (6 bases). This CDR3 has 13 amino acids. Trimming took 10 bases from V and 0 from J, leaving 10 bases between them. Germline CDR1 and CDR2: LNHDA and SQIVND (reference sequence). CDR3 nucleotide sequence: TGTGCCACTCCGACAGGCTCTGGAAACACCATATATTTT. Protein product: CATPTGSGNTIYF.

V usage is TRBV28 and J usage is TRBJ2-6; 7 positions match TRBD2. Germline V CDR1 and CDR2: MDHEN, SYDVKM. With 4 bases clipped from V and 4 bases from J, the junction kept 7 bases outside the gene matches. The CDR3 has 16 residues. CDR3 sequence (DNA): TGTGCCAGCAGTTCCCCCGGGAGGCAAGGGGCCAACGTCCTGACTTTC. Protein: CASSSPGRQGANVLTF.

The CDR3 bases are TGTGCCAGCAGCCCGGCAGGGGCTAAAACTTTCTTT. This codes for CASSPAGAKTFF. The rearrangement links TRBV12-3 or TRBV12-4 to TRBJ1-1; D is possibly TRBD1 (6 bases). CDR3 length: 12 residues. Trimming shortened V by 6 bases and J by 12 bases, and 17 bases separated the two germline ends.